This T cell receptor (beta chain) comes out of a study of PD-L1 blockade in urothelial cancer. Study details: Blood samples had a median of 141,255 T cells. Study findings and constraints: Better progression-free and overall survival followed lower pretreatment blood clonality.

Trimming shortened V by 5 bases and J by 3 bases, and 14 bases separated the two germline ends. From germline, CDR1 is MNHEY and CDR2 SMNVEV (reference sequence). The CDR3 is 15 residues long. The time point denotes: peripheral blood 6 weeks after treatment start. Patients had urothelial carcinoma that was locally advanced or metastatic. Only in-frame clones appear in the TCRdb table, and some are missing; sequencing was by immunoSEQ multiplex PCR. The data hold around 120,000 clones, with more than 85% observed a single time. As to this clone: Its antigen is as yet unknown.

This receptor was identified in a man aged 55 to 70 with urothelial cancer. V and J are TRBV27 and TRBJ2-1; a possible D gene is TRBD1 (5 bases). The starting material was PBMCs, obtained around atezolizumab (anti-PD-L1) treatment. CDR3 DNA sequence: TGTGCCAGCAGTCTCCAAGGGGATAACTACAATGAGCAGTTCTTC. Translating gives CASSLQGDNYNEQFF.